A single T cell receptor (beta chain) is shown here with its context. The antigen remains unidentified. The record originates from a study of cytomegalovirus exposure and HLA in healthy donors. Study-wide results and caveats: In a later analysis, a missense DCLRE1C variant was linked to TCR beta V- and J-gene trimming.

The CDR3 has 16 residues. The V and J ends lost 2 bases and 2 bases respectively, with 15 bases between them. Germline V gives CDR1 SGHVS, CDR2 FQNEAQ. Primers included in the PCR were 60 Vbeta and 13 Jbeta primers. Using immunoSEQ multiplex PCR, the repertoire was profiled, and TCRdb retains in-frame clones only, with some absent. The sample holds around 100,000 clones, about 76% seen once. When sampled, the donors appeared nominally healthy, though they likely had unrecorded immune exposures. The TCR originated in a woman in her seventies in good health and CMV-seropositive. The rearrangement uses TRBV7-8 and TRBJ2-5; the D is unclear. Material: PBMCs. The CDR3 protein is CASSLYYRGRQETQYF. CDR3 coding DNA: TGTGCCAGCAGCTTATATTATCGAGGTCGACAAGAGACCCAGTACTTC.